Below, one TCR beta chain is given with its context. In the source study's methods: Estimates of nucleated cell counts were drawn from the amplification of reference gene primers. Clones were read by immunoSEQ multiplex PCR, and TCRdb kept only the in-frame ones, dropping some. The DNA gave D and trimming, while V, J and clone size come from that table. Of 140,000 or so clones in the sample, 65% to 85% are singletons; the top ten hold less than 5.5%. The sample comes from a study of blood T cell repertoires in COVID-19. Study-level background: Sources were T cells, B-cell-depleted T cells, or PBMCs; the material itself was cDNA or gDNA.

The CDR3 spans 17 residues. Per the germline V gene, CDR1 is KGHDR and CDR2 is SFDVKD. With V trimmed by 8 bases and J by 2 bases, 16 bases remained unmatched. The clonotype was recovered from a woman aged 45 to 65 with acute or convalescent COVID-19. Material for sequencing was peripheral blood. This chain uses TRBV24-1 with TRBJ2-7; 8 nucleotides agree with TRBD1. The CDR3 sequence is CATNRDRYPVDTYEQYF. For the CDR3, the DNA is TGTGCCACCAATCGGGACAGGTACCCTGTTGATACCTACGAGCAGTACTTC.